This T cell receptor (beta chain) stems from a study of CD4 and CD8 cells across lung adenocarcinoma regions. The patients had localized lung adenocarcinoma, a non-small cell subtype. Germline V lookup: CDR1 SGHAT, CDR2 FQNNGV. The CDR3 contains 14 residues. Trimming removed 3 bases from V and 7 bases from J; junction bases left unmatched: 5. This clonotype was counted ten times or more. A single record per CDR3 protein comes from TCRdb applying MiXCR to the PCR reads. Among some 23,000 distinct CDR3 sequences listed, around half were seen once. The chain employs TRBV11-2 and TRBJ2-3; 9 bases align to TRBD2. The TCR sequence derives from a male donor with lung adenocarcinoma. The CD4 and CD8 labels of this study may be unreliable. Sequencing was performed on CD8+ T cells from the center of a lung tumor. The CDR3 nucleotides are TGTGCCAGCAGCTTGACTAGCGGTACAAATACGCAGTATTTT. Translated, it gives CASSLTSGTNTQYF.